The 9 T cell receptor beta chains reported below all come from one sample, sequenced in a study of T cell clonality in common variable immunodeficiency. Libraries were prepared by immunoSEQ multiplex PCR; TCRdb keeps only in-frame clonotypes and omits some of them. Altogether about 39,000 clones were found in the sample, and no singletons occur. Sequencing used peripheral blood mononuclear cells. The origin of the receptors is a person aged 18 to 70 in good health.

This clone appeared many times. Read coverage stops 3 residues before the CDR3 terminus; the germline J gene supplies the remainder. The V and J genes are TRBV6-2 or TRBV6-3 and TRBJ2-7, with no clear D. The ends were cut back, 9 bases at V and 3 bases at J, with 9 bases in the middle. Germline CDR1 and CDR2: MNHEY and SVGEGT. The CDR3 has 11 residues. The CDR3 is CASTNDYEQYF. CDR3 DNA (partial): TGTGCCAGTACTAACGACTACGAG.

This clone was counted at least ten times. The observed sequence ends 3 residues before the CDR3 terminus, with the missing tail filled in from the germline J gene. V gene TRBV7-2 combines with J gene TRBJ2-5; a weak D match, TRBD2 (5 bases). Germline values: CDR1 SGHTA, CDR2 FQGNSA. V gave up 4 bases and J gave up 0 bases, with 9 bases separating them. The CDR3 totals 14 residues. CDR3 DNA, as far as it was read: TGTGCCAGCAGCTCGTCGGGGTACCAAGAGACC. This translates into CASSSSGYQET. The entire CDR3 protein is CASSSSGYQETQYF. Filled out from reference TRBV7-2 and TRBJ2-5, the complete variable domain reads GAGVSQSPSNKVTEKGKDVELRCDPISGHTALYWYRQSLGQGLEFLIYFQGNSAPDKSGLPSDRFSAERTGGSVSTLTIQRTQQEDSAVYLCASSSSGYQETQYFGPGTRLLVL.

This clone was recorded at least ten times. The read comes to an end 3 residues before the CDR3 does, leaving the germline J gene to fill in the end. The chain couples TRBV2 to TRBJ1-2; no firm D call. There are 15 residues in the CDR3. V lost 6 bases and J lost 5, with 19 bases in between. The germline V gene encodes CDR1 SNHLY and CDR2 FYNNEI. The CDR3 reads CASSQLTEGRYGYTF. The sequenced CDR3 bases are TGTGCCAGCAGCCAACTTACGGAGGGTCGATATGGC.

This clone was counted at least ten times. The sequenced fragment ends 3 residues before the CDR3 boundary, so the rest is inferred from the germline J gene. The chain carries TRBV7-9 and TRBJ1-6, with D perhaps TRBD1 (5 bases). The CDR3 has 12 residues. Germline CDR1 SEHNR, CDR2 FQNEAQ (reference sequence). The DNA read from the CDR3 is TGTGCCAGCAGCTTCCTGACGGGGGCC. This translates into CASSFLTGA. The complete CDR3 sequence is CASSFLTGALHF. Complete variable domain (other parts from reference TRBV7-9 and TRBJ1-6): DTGVSQNPRHKITKRGQNVTFRCDPISEHNRLYWYRQTLGQGPEFLTYFQNEAQLEKSRLLSDRFSAERPKGSFSTLEIQRTEQGDSAMYLCASSFLTGALHFGNGTRLTVT.

This clone was observed a few times. The CDR3 goes on 3 residues after the read ends, and that part is filled in from the germline J gene. V is TRBV5-6 and J is TRBJ2-1, with 13 positions matching TRBD2. Per the germline V gene, CDR1 is SGHDT and CDR2 is YYEEEE. The CDR3 contains 15 residues. J gave up 8 bases and V 4 bases, and 6 bases lay outside the gene matches. Incomplete CDR3 DNA: TGTGCCAGCAGCCTCGGGACTAGCGGGAAGTATGAG. Protein product: CASSLGTSGKYE. Given in full, the CDR3 is CASSLGTSGKYEQFF.

As to this clone: The CDR3 goes on 3 residues after the read ends, and that part is filled in from the germline J gene. This chain links TRBV7-9 with TRBJ1-1; perhaps TRBD1 as D (5 bases). V lost 7 bases to trimming and J lost 1 base, with 16 bases between them. The CDR3 length is 15 residues. Germline CDR1 and CDR2: SEHNR and FQNEAQ (reference sequence). CDR3 residues: CASTRQISENTEAFF. CDR3 bases read: TGTGCCAGCACACGACAGATCTCCGAGAACACTGAA.

This clone was seen ten or more times. Different DNA sequences within this sample yield the same CDR3. CDR3 DNA, as far as it was read: TGCGCCAGCAGCTTGGGACTAGCGGGAGGAGAGACC. Encoded protein: CASSLGLAGGET. The CDR3 as a whole reads CASSLGLAGGETQYF. The chain has TRBV5-1 and TRBJ2-5, with TRBD2 matching 13 bases. The read ends 3 residues early relative to the CDR3; the germline J gene fills the gap. With 0 bases clipped from V and 4 bases from J, the junction kept 0 bases outside the gene matches. CDR3 length: 15 residues. Germline V gene data show CDR1 as SGHRS and CDR2 as YFSETQ.

On this clone: The missing CDR3 end, 3 residues past where the read stops, is filled in from the germline J gene. This rearrangement joins TRBV19 to TRBJ2-2, with TRBD1 matching over 7 bases. V shed 4 bases, J shed 2 bases, and the junction held 1 base outside the gene matches. The germline CDR1 and CDR2 sequences are LNHDA and SQIVND (reference sequence). The CDR3 is 14 amino acids. The chain's CDR3 is CASSRQGNTGELFF. The covered CDR3 bases are TGTGCCAGTAGTAGACAGGGTAACACCGGGGAG. Filled out from reference TRBV19 and TRBJ2-2, the complete variable domain reads DGGITQSPKYLFRKEGQNVTLSCEQNLNHDAMYWYRQDPGQGLRLIYYSQIVNDFQKGDIAEGYSVSREKKESFPLTVTSAQKNPTAFYLCASSRQGNTGELFFGEGSRLTVL.

This clone was counted many times. The read stops 3 residues short of the end of the CDR3; the missing end is completed from the germline J gene. The rearrangement uses TRBV19 and TRBJ2-7; 13 nucleotides agree with TRBD2. Germline lookup yields CDR1 LNHDA and CDR2 SQIVND (reference sequence). The J segment lost 6 bases and the V segment lost 1 base, leaving 6 bases of the junction unmatched. CDR3 length equals 16 residues. Partial CDR3 DNA: TGTGCCAGTAGTATAGTCCCTGGACTAGCGGGAGCCGAG. It specifies CASSIVPGLAGAE. The whole CDR3 protein is CASSIVPGLAGAEQYF. The full variable domain, with the rest looked up from reference TRBV19 and TRBJ2-7, is DGGITQSPKYLFRKEGQNVTLSCEQNLNHDAMYWYRQDPGQGLRLIYYSQIVNDFQKGDIAEGYSVSREKKESFPLTVTSAQKNPTAFYLCASSIVPGLAGAEQYFGPGTRLTVT.